This note documents a single T cell receptor beta chain sequence. Its antigen has not been determined. Nothing much larger sits one base from this clone, and base qualities are not available. This entry comes from a study of T cells after yellow fever vaccination (dated by TCRdb to the late 2010s). General notes on the study: The SMART-Seq v4 Ultra Low Input RNA kit was used to prepare libraries from fractions with low cell numbers. To track T-cell clones before and after primary and booster YFV17D yellow fever vaccination, bulk TCR alpha and beta repertoires were sequenced longitudinally. Blood was collected at multiple timepoints before and after primary and secondary immunization, and bulk PBMC replicates and cell subsets were isolated. Two healthy male donors made up the cohort, one aged 18 to 30 years and the other aged 30 to 40 years. Results and caveats for the whole study, not just this receptor: A small share of clonotypes occurred in both CD4 and CD8 compartments, likely arising from convergent recombination. Computational filtering was needed because FACS-sorted repertoires could contain abundant contaminating clonotypes from the bulk population. The secondary T-cell response was weaker than the primary response but faster, peaking on day 5 instead of day 15. Most clones expanded after primary vaccination (about 96% of CD4 and 70% to 90% of CD8) were re-detected after the booster, suggesting that broad memory maintenance occurred. Only a couple of donors were included in the study, so the extent to which the findings can be generalized is limited.

The CDR3 goes from the cysteine to the phenylalanine over 15 residues. Here the CDR3 DNA is all that survives: 45 bases in frame from base 1. Relative to germline, V is 3 bases shorter and J is 7 bases shorter, with 16 bases between their ends. Taken from the germline V gene, the CDR1 and CDR2 loops are LGHNA and YSLEER. The treatment or condition label here, explained by the study, means: live attenuated yellow fever vaccine strain. At each blood-draw timepoint, two biological replicates of bulk PBMCs were collected. PBMCs were isolated from peripheral blood using a standard Ficoll-Paque protocol. TriZol was used to extract RNA from bulk PBMCs, from CD4 and CD8 fractions, and from dextramer-positive and dextramer-negative fractions. TCR cDNA was synthesized by 5'RACE template switching, which introduced a universal primer site and unique molecular identifiers. Priming for cDNA synthesis came from both the TCR alpha and TCR beta constant segments. Two PCR steps were used to amplify libraries, with sample barcodes and sequencing adapters being added in the second step. Sequencing of libraries was done on Illumina HiSeq 2500 (2x100 bp) or NovaSeq (2x150 bp). In the source study's methods: MIGEC was used to demultiplex reads and collapse the reads into UMI consensus sequences, and MiXCR was used for V(D)J alignment. Vaccine-responding clonotypes were identified with edgeR using replicate PBMC samples, with FDR below 0.01 and a log2 fold change above 5 up to day 15 being required. Each bulk clonotype was labeled CD4 or CD8 based on which sequenced repertoire, CD4 or CD8, contained the clonotype at higher abundance. The raw public data were reprocessed by TCRdb itself: fastp quality trimming at Q25, MiXCR clonotype calling, in-frame beta chains only. Merged by CDR3 protein, the rows form single entries marked with the most common genes and DNA. The authors' filters were not applied to this entry. The sample records under 600,000 distinct CDR3 sequences, about a fifth of which are singletons. The biggest ten clones account for around 17% of the sample.

The clonotype was recovered from a man between 18 and 29 years old who received the YFV17D yellow fever vaccine. The material was PBMCs, obtained around 3 weeks after the first yellow fever vaccination. Recombination linked TRBV4-3 to TRBJ2-1; the D gene is possibly TRBD1 or TRBD2, with 5 bases matching each. The nucleotide sequence is TGCGCCAGCAGCCAGAATTCGGGGCCAGGTAATGAGCAGTTCTTC. It translates to CASSQNSGPGNEQFF.